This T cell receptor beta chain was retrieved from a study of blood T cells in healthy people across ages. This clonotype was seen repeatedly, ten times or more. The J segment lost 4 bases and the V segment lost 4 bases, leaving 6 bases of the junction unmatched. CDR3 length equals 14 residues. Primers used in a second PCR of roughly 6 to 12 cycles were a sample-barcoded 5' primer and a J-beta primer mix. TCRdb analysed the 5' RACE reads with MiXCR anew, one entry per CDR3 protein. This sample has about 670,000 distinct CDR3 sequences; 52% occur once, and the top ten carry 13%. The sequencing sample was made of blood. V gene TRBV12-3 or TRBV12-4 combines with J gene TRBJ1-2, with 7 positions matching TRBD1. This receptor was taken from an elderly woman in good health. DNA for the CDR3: TGTGCCAGCAGTTCGGCCCGACAGGGCTATGGCTACACCTTC. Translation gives CASSSARQGYGYTF.